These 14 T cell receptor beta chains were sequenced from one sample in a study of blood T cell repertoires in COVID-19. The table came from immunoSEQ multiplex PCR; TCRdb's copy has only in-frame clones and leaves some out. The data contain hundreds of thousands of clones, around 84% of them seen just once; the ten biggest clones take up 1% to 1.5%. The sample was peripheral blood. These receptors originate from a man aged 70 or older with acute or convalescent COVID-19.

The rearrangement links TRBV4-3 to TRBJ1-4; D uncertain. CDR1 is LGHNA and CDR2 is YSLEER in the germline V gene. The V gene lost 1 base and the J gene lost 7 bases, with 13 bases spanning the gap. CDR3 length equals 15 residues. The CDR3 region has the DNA TGCGCCAGCAGCCAAGTCGACCAACCGGGTGAAAAACTGTTTTTT. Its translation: CASSQVDQPGEKLFF.

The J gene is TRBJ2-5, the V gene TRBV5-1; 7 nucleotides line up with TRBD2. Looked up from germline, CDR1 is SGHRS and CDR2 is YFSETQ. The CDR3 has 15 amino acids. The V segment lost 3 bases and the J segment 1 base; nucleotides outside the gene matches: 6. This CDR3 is CASSSSGGPQETQYF. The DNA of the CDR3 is TGCGCCAGCAGCTCTAGCGGAGGACCCCAAGAGACCCAGTACTTC.

CDR3 region: CASSPLVQGAEQYF. The CDR3 bases are TGTGCCAGCTCACCACTGGTTCAGGGCGCGGAGCAGTACTTC. The chain couples TRBV18 to TRBJ2-7; possibly TRBD1 for D (5 bases). The CDR3 totals 14 residues. V lost 1 base, J lost 7 bases, and 14 bases lay in between. Per the germline V gene, CDR1 is KGHSH and CDR2 is LQKENI.

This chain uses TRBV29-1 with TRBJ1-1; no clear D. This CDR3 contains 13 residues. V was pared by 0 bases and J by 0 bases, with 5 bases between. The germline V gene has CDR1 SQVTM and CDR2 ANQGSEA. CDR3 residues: CSVEDSLNTEAFF. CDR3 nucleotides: TGCAGCGTTGAAGACAGTCTGAACACTGAAGCTTTCTTT.

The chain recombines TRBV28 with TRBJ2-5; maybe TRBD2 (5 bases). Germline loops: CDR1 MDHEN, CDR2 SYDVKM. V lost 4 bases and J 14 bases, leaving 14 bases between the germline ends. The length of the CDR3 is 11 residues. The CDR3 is CASSSTEACYF. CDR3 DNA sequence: TGTGCCAGCAGTTCCACGGAGGCTTGCTACTTC.

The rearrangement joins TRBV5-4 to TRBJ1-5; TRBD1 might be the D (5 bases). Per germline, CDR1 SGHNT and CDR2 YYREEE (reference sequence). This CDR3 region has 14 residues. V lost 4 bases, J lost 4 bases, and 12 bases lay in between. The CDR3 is CASSTQGANQPQHF. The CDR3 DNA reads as TGTGCCAGCAGCACCCAGGGTGCAAATCAGCCCCAGCATTTT.

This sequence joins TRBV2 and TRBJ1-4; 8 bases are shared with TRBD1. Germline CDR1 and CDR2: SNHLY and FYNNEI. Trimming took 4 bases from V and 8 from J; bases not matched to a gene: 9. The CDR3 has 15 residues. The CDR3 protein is CASSVGQGGREKLFF. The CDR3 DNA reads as TGTGCCAGCAGTGTTGGACAGGGAGGTCGGGAAAAACTGTTTTTT.

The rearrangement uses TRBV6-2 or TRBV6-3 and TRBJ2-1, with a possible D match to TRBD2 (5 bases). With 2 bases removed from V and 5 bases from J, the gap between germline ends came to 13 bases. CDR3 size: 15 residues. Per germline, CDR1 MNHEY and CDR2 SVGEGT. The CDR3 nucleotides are TGTGCCAGCAGTTACCGAATGGGGAGCCACAATGAGCAGTTCTTC. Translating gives CASSYRMGSHNEQFF.

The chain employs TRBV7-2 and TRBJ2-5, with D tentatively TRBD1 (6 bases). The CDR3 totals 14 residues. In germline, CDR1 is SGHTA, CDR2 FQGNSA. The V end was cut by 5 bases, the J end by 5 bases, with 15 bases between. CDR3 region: CASSNSRGRETQYF. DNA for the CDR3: TGTGCCAGCAGCAACTCCAGGGGCCGGGAGACCCAGTACTTC. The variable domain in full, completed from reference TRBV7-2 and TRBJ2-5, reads GAGVSQSPSNKVTEKGKDVELRCDPISGHTALYWYRQSLGQGLEFLIYFQGNSAPDKSGLPSDRFSAERTGGSVSTLTIQRTQQEDSAVYLCASSNSRGRETQYFGPGTRLLVL.

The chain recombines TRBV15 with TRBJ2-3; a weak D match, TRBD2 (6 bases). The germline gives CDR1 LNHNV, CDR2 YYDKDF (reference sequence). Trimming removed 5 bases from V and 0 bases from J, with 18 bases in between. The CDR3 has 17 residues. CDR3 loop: CATSGRSGPISTDTQYF. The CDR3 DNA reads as TGTGCCACCAGCGGGAGGAGTGGACCCATTAGCACAGATACGCAGTATTTT.

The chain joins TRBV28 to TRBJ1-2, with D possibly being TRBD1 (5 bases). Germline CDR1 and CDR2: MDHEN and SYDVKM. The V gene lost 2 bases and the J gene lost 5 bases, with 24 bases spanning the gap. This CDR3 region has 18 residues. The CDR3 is CASSLVGFGTRAGYGYTF. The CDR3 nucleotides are TGTGCCAGCAGTTTAGTGGGGTTTGGGACTCGGGCAGGATATGGCTACACCTTC.

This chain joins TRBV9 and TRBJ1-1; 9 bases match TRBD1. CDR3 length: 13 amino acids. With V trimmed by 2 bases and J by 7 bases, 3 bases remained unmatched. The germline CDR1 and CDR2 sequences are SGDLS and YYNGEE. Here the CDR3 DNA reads TGTGCCAGCAGCGTCCGGGACAGGGATGAAGCTTTCTTT. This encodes CASSVRDRDEAFF.

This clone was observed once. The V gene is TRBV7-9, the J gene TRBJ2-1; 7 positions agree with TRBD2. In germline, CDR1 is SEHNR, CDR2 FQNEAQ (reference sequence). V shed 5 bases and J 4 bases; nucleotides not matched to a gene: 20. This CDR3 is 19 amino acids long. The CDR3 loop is CASSRLGSGGSSGYNEQFF. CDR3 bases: TGTGCCAGCAGCCGTTTGGGTTCCGGGGGGTCTAGCGGATACAATGAGCAGTTCTTC.

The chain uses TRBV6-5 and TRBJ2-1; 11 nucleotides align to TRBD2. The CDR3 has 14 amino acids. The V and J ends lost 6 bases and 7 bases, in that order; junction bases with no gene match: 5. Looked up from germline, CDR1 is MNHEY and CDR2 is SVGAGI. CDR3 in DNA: TGTGCCAGCAGAAGACTAGCGGGACGGAATGAGCAGTTCTTC. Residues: CASRRLAGRNEQFF.